What follows is one T cell receptor (beta chain) and its context. This clonotype occurred many times. It has no known antigen specificity. No base qualities exist here, and no much larger clone lies one base off it. Sequencing took place on an Illumina HiSeq 1500. The public reads were run again by TCRdb, first through fastp at Q25 and then through MiXCR, and only productive beta chains were kept. Each entry is one CDR3 protein sequence, shown with its most common DNA and genes. The sample table lists about 80,000 distinct CDR3 sequences, roughly 3.5% of them with a count of one. Around 4.9% of the sample belongs to the ten largest clones. The data derive from a study of T cell repertoires in cytomegalovirus infection (dated by TCRdb to the late 2010s). About the full investigation: Because public TCR beta signatures pointed to carriage of CMV infection together with the matching HLA type, the HLA type of each donor mattered for the analysis. General study outcomes and caveats: The ex vivo response was dominated by HLA-C-restricted CMV-specific TCR beta clonotypes, which also provided the single most frequent clonotype in two of eight donors. In both this cohort and an independent roughly 350-donor cohort, the cumulative frequency of public TCR beta family members distinguished carriers of CMV infection plus the relevant HLA type.

Sequences DFQATT (CDR1) and SNEGSKA (CDR2) are obtained from the germline V gene (reference sequence). The CDR3 runs 15 residues from the cysteine to the phenylalanine. Solely the CDR3 DNA is kept, with 45 bases framed from the first base. Cut back by 3 bases and 3 bases, the V and J ends lie 15 bases apart. This receptor chain uses TRBV20-1 and TRBJ2-4, and possibly TRBD1, on 6 matching bases. This TCR came from a human donor in good health (CMV status not recorded). Some clones in this sample may be carry-over from other donors' samples. The sequenced sample consisted of PBMCs. The nucleotides are TGCAGTGCTAGGGCCCAGGGGTTGGGCAAAAACATTCAGTACTTC. Its protein is CSARAQGLGKNIQYF.